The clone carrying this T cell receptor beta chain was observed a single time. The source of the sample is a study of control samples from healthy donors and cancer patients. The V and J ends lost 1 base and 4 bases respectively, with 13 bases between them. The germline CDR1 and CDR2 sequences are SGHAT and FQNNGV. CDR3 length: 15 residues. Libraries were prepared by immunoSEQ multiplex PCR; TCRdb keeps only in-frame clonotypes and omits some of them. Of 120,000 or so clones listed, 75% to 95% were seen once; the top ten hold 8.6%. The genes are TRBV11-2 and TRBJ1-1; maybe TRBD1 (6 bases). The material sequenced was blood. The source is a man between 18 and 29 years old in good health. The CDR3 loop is CASSLVKTGSTEAFF. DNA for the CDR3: TGTGCCAGCAGCTTAGTCAAAACAGGGAGCACTGAAGCTTTCTTT. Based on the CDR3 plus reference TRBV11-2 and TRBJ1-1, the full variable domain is EAGVAQSPRYKIIEKRQSVAFWCNPISGHATLYWYQQILGQGPKLLIQFQNNGVVDDSQLPKDRFSAERLKGVDSTLKIQPAKLEDSAVYLCASSLVKTGSTEAFFGQGTRLTVV.